The entry below describes one T cell receptor beta chain. In the original processing: Amplification from reference gene primers served as the basis for estimated nucleated cell counts. The table came from immunoSEQ multiplex PCR; TCRdb's copy has only in-frame clones and leaves some out. V, J and clone size derive from that table, while D and trimming were established from the DNA sequence. Of over 250,000 clones listed, 86% were seen once; the top ten hold approximately 2.6%. This specimen comes from a study of blood T cell repertoires in COVID-19. Study-wide background: Acute and convalescent COVID-19 specimens originated in the United States, Italy and Spain.

The study recruited people aged 18 to 89 years across 24 US areas. All recovered Cohort 3 donors got two negative PCRs, got clearance, or saw symptom resolution. Looked up from germline, CDR1 is MNHEY and CDR2 is SMNVEV (reference sequence). Trimming took 3 bases from V and 4 from J; bases not matched to a gene: 6. The CDR3 spans 15 residues. This receptor was taken from a woman in her late teens or twenties who had recovered from COVID-19. The chain uses TRBV27 and TRBJ2-5, with TRBD2 identical over 9 bases. The sequencing input was PBMCs or T cells enriched from blood (not recorded which). CDR3 bases: TGTGCCAGCAGTTTGGTGGGACTAGCCGTAGAGACCCAGTACTTC. Its protein product is CASSLVGLAVETQYF.